This T cell receptor beta chain was observed in a study of cytomegalovirus exposure and HLA in healthy donors. CDR1 is MNHEY, CDR2 SVGAGI, per germline. Between the trimmed V and J ends, which lost 0 bases and 9 bases, there was a span of 15 bases. The length of the CDR3 is 14 residues. 60 Vbeta and 13 Jbeta primers were used in PCR. Data came from immunoSEQ multiplex PCR; TCRdb stores just in-frame clones and leaves some out. The sample records approximately 120,000 clones, roughly 76% being singletons. Overall study results and limits: What TCR beta sequences reportedly achieved was accurate prediction of HLA-A and HLA-B alleles in most subjects. Likely technical artifact: a cluster of highly shared sequence variants. In a later analysis, more than 15,000 TCR beta sequences were associated with HLA alleles at 0.05 false discovery rate. The authors assumed roughly uniform sequencing depth across donors for presence/absence analyses.

This clone was found once. Its antigen is not identified. The chain uses TRBV6-5 and TRBJ2-7; perhaps TRBD2 as D (5 bases). The sequencing input was PBMCs. The receptor comes from a woman between 40 and 55 years old in good health and CMV-seropositive. CDR3 protein: CASSYSSLVRGQYF. CDR3 bases: TGTGCCAGCAGTTACTCGAGTCTCGTACGGGGGCAGTACTTC.